These 10 T cell receptor beta chains were sequenced from one sample in a study of blood T cell repertoires in COVID-19. Sequenced by immunoSEQ multiplex PCR; TCRdb stores in-frame clones only, minus some. The sample yields 60,000 to 90,000 clones, more than 80% seen once. The sequenced sample was peripheral blood. Receptor source: an elderly woman with acute or convalescent COVID-19.

A single count supports this clone. J is TRBJ1-2 and V is TRBV9; TRBD1 agrees at 8 bases. The V gene's germline CDR1 is SGDLS and CDR2 YYNGEE. Trimming at V came to 4 bases and at J to 10 bases, leaving 12 bases not matched to a gene. The CDR3 consists of 14 residues. This chain's CDR3 is CASSSYLGQGSYTF. CDR3 nucleotide sequence: TGTGCCAGCAGCTCCTATTTAGGACAGGGCTCCTACACCTTC.

CDR3 loop: CASSKDRPTSGDTYEQYF. In nucleotides, the CDR3 is TGTGCCAGCAGCAAAGACCGCCCGACTAGCGGGGATACCTACGAGCAGTACTTC. V gene TRBV21-1 combines with J gene TRBJ2-7; the table calls TRBD2, which could not be checked here. TRBV21-1 is annotated as a pseudogene. The CDR3 loop spans 18 amino acids.

The gene calls are TRBV2 and TRBJ2-1; possible D gene TRBD1, 6 bases. CDR3 length: 14 residues. Germline loops: CDR1 SNHLY, CDR2 FYNNEI. The V and J ends lost 7 bases and 0 bases respectively, with 10 bases between them. CDR3 residues: CASTRDISYNEQFF. In DNA form, the CDR3 reads TGTGCCAGCACCCGGGACATCTCCTACAATGAGCAGTTCTTC.

This chain uses TRBV2 with TRBJ1-1, with D possibly being TRBD1 (5 bases). V lost 9 bases and J lost 1, with 15 bases in between. CDR1 and CDR2 (germline): SNHLY, FYNNEI. This CDR3 has 14 amino acids. The CDR3: CARGGAPGNTEAFF. DNA for the CDR3: TGTGCCAGGGGAGGGGCTCCTGGGAACACTGAAGCTTTCTTT.

The chain carries TRBV9 and TRBJ2-1; 8 bases map to TRBD2. V lost 0 bases and J lost 8; bases outside the gene matches: 10. This CDR3 is 16 amino acids long. The germline gives CDR1 SGDLS, CDR2 YYNGEE. CDR3 DNA: TGTGCCAGCAGCGTAGATGTCCGCGGGGGGATATATGAGCAGTTCTTC. Protein: CASSVDVRGGIYEQFF.

V is TRBV19 and J is TRBJ1-5; 8 bases map to TRBD1. Losses at the gene ends were 5 bases for V and 6 bases for J; bases not matched to a gene: 9. The CDR3 sequence is 15 residues long. Germline CDR1 is LNHDA and CDR2 is SQIVND (reference sequence). CDR3 loop: CASSGLGTGLQPQHF. In DNA, the CDR3 is TGTGCCAGTAGTGGGCTGGGGACAGGACTTCAGCCCCAGCATTTT.

The chain combines TRBV29-1 with TRBJ2-2; 12 bases fit TRBD2. The CDR3 covers 15 residues. The germline CDR1 and CDR2 sequences are SQVTM and ANQGSEA. V dropped 7 bases and J dropped 6; count of bases not matched to a gene: 9. CDR3 sequence: CSGQTSGGPPGELFF. In nucleotides, the CDR3 is TGCAGCGGCCAGACTAGCGGGGGCCCTCCCGGGGAGCTGTTTTTT.

The V gene is TRBV7-9, the J gene TRBJ2-3; 8 nucleotides line up with TRBD1. This CDR3 is 15 amino acids long. The ends lost 5 bases at V and 4 bases at J; junction bases unmatched: 8. Germline V CDR1 and CDR2: SEHNR, FQNEAQ (reference sequence). DNA for the CDR3: TGTGCCAGCAGCCACTCCAGGGGGCTGTCAGATACGCAGTATTTT. Amino acid sequence: CASSHSRGLSDTQYF.

The V and J genes are TRBV6-1 and TRBJ1-5, with TRBD1 identical over 9 bases. The junction had 8 bases not matched to a gene; V was cut back by 2 bases and J by 6 bases. Germline CDR1 is MNHNS and CDR2 is SASEGT. CDR3 length: 16 amino acids. CDR3 DNA sequence: TGTGCCAGCAGTGAATTTCGACAGGGGGTTGGTCAGCCCCAGCATTTT. It codes for CASSEFRQGVGQPQHF.

The J gene is TRBJ1-3, the V gene TRBV4-2, with D perhaps matching TRBD1 (5 bases). CDR3 length: 16 amino acids. Germline values: CDR1 LGHNA, CDR2 YNFKEQ. Between the trimmed V and J ends, which lost 4 bases and 0 bases, there was a span of 13 bases. The CDR3 loop is CASSPGGASSGNTIYF. CDR3 DNA sequence: TGTGCCAGCAGCCCGGGTGGGGCAAGCTCTGGAAACACCATATATTTT.